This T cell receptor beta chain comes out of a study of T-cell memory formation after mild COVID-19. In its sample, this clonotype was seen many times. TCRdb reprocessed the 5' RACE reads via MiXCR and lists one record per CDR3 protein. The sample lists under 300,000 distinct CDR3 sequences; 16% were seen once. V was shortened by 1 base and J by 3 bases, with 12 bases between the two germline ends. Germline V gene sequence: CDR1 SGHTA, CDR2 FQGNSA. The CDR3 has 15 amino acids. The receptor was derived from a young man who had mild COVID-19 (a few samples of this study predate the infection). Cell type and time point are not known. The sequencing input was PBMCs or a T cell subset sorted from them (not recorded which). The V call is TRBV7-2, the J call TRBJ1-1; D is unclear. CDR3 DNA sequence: TGTGCCAGCAGCTTAGGGCCGGGCATAGACACTGAAGCTTTCTTT. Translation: CASSLGPGIDTEAFF.